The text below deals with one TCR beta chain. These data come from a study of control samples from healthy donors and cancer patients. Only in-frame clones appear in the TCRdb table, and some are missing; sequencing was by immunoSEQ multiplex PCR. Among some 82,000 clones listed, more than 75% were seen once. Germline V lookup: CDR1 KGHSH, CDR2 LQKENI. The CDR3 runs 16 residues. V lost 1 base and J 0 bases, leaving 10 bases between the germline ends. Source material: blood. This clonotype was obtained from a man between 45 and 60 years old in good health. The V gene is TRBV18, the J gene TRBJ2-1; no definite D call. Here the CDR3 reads CASSPRLTSSYNEQFF. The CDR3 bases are TGTGCCAGCTCACCACGTCTCACGAGCTCCTACAATGAGCAGTTCTTC.